The entry below describes one T cell receptor beta chain. Its antigen is unknown. No base-level quality is on record; no much larger clone is a single base apart. This specimen comes from a study of control samples from healthy donors and cancer patients (TCRdb year 2020). CDR1 and CDR2 are read off the germline V gene as SGHRS and YFSETQ. Relative to germline, V is missing 4 bases and J is missing 3 bases, with 7 bases of the junction outside any gene match. The CDR3 goes from the cysteine to the phenylalanine over 15 residues. Only the CDR3 part of the read is kept: 45 bases, read in frame from the first base. The method was the immunoSEQ multiplex PCR assay. TCRdb obtained this table from immuneACCESS and retained in-frame rearrangements with V and J assigned. These tables miss some clones; where compared with another copy, unresolved V genes account for less than half of the shortfall, and the remainder is unexplained. The sample table shows about 61,000 clones, and almost 90% are seen once. The ten biggest clones cover around 5.9% of the sample.

The sample consisted of PBMCs. This receptor chain uses TRBV5-1 and TRBJ2-3; TRBD1 agrees with 8 junctional bases. This TCR came from a man aged 60-69 years with colorectal cancer. The nucleotides read TGCGCCAGCAGCCAGCGACAGGGGCAAACAGATACGCAGTATTTT. Its translation is CASSQRQGQTDTQYF.